This T cell receptor (beta chain) was retrieved from a study of Graves' ophthalmopathy and Graves' hyperthyroidism. Points from the study as a whole: Also, most clonotypes expanded in the thyroid above 0.001 frequency appeared in blood.

V was trimmed by 8 bases and J by 6 bases, leaving 20 bases between them. CDR1 is LNHDA, CDR2 SQIVND, per germline (reference sequence). The length of the CDR3 is 15 residues. Ophthalmopathy in the donors was of moderate-to-severe activity, with CAS ≥3, NOSPECS ≥4 and duration under 3 months. There are many counts of this clonotype. The antigen is unknown. Amplified material comprised TCR beta CDR3 regions derived from RNA transcripts. HTBI primers served in a first-round RT-PCR, which a second-round multiplex PCR followed. One entry per CDR3 protein, called by TCRdb with MiXCR from the multiplex PCR reads. The sample comprises hundreds of thousands of distinct CDR3 sequences, approximately 40% of which are singletons, and 44% rests with the top ten.

This receptor was taken from an adult man with Graves' ophthalmopathy. The V and J genes are TRBV19 and TRBJ1-5; D is perhaps TRBD1 (5 bases). The source material was peripheral blood. The CDR3 DNA reads TGTGCCAGTTGTCCAGGGCAGGGTATCAGTCAGCCCCAGCATTTT. Its translation is CASCPGQGISQPQHF.